A single sample gave rise to the 22 T cell receptor beta chains below, sequenced in a study of OX40 agonist ivuxolimab in advanced cancers. TCRdb's copy holds only in-frame clones and misses some; the assay was immunoSEQ multiplex PCR. Here the sample spans 71,000 or so clones, about nine tenths being singletons. The starting material was CD4+ or CD8+ T cells sorted from blood, obtained in a trial of the OX40 agonist ivuxolimab. Source of these receptors: an adult with an advanced solid tumor such as melanoma, head and neck, liver or kidney cancer.

The chain links TRBV19 to TRBJ2-1; weak D call: TRBD2 (5 bases). The germline V gene encodes CDR1 LNHDA and CDR2 SQIVND (reference sequence). V dropped 2 bases and J dropped 10 bases, with 15 bases sitting between them. The CDR3 runs 14 residues. The CDR3 loop reads CASSIKFEGLEQFF. CDR3 nucleotides: TGTGCCAGTAGTATAAAGTTCGAGGGCTTAGAGCAGTTCTTC.

The J gene is TRBJ2-5, the V gene TRBV5-4; TRBD1 is a possible D gene (5 bases). V dropped 1 base and J dropped 4 bases, with 8 bases sitting between them. In germline, CDR1 is SGHNT, CDR2 YYREEE (reference sequence). The CDR3 has 13 amino acids. CDR3 residues: CASSLQGVETQYF. The CDR3 region has the DNA TGTGCCAGCAGCTTGCAGGGTGTAGAGACCCAGTACTTC.

V is TRBV7-8 and J is TRBJ2-5; D is unresolved. The germline V gene encodes CDR1 SGHVS and CDR2 FQNEAQ. The CDR3 consists of 14 residues. V shed 1 base and J shed 3 bases, with 9 bases lying between them. The chain's CDR3 is CASSLGSAEETQYF. The DNA of the CDR3 is TGTGCCAGCAGCTTAGGGTCGGCGGAAGAGACCCAGTACTTC.

This clone was seen just once. The rearrangement links TRBV28 to TRBJ2-1, with TRBD2 matching 7 bases. The CDR3 totals 17 residues. Unmatched junction bases numbered 17, after V lost 5 bases and J lost 7 bases. Per germline, CDR1 MDHEN and CDR2 SYDVKM. The CDR3 DNA reads as TGTGCCAGCAGTCCACACATTCTGGCGGGAGTAGTAAATGAGCAGTTCTTC. This translates into CASSPHILAGVVNEQFF.

The chain employs TRBV2 and TRBJ2-3; perhaps TRBD2 as D (6 bases). The CDR3 runs 15 residues. V lost 9 bases, J lost 0 bases, and 16 bases lay in between. Germline V CDR1 and CDR2: SNHLY, FYNNEI. CDR3 amino acids: CASHRWRDSTDTQYF. CDR3 in DNA: TGTGCCAGTCATCGGTGGCGGGATAGCACAGATACGCAGTATTTT.

J is TRBJ1-5 and V is TRBV6-5; no definite D call. The CDR3 totals 13 residues. Germline values: CDR1 MNHEY, CDR2 SVGAGI. V lost 2 bases, J lost 7 bases, and 9 bases lay in between. The CDR3 DNA reads TGTGCCAGCAGTTACGCGGAGAGACAGCCCCAGCATTTT. Translating gives CASSYAERQPQHF.

This clone is a singleton in its sample. This chain links TRBV6-6 with TRBJ2-3, with 7 bases matching TRBD1. The ends lost 8 bases at V and 4 bases at J; junction bases unmatched: 3. Germline CDR1 reads MNHNY; CDR2 reads SVGAGI (reference sequence). This CDR3 region has 12 residues. Here the CDR3 reads CASEGAADTQYF. The CDR3 coding sequence is TGTGCCAGCGAGGGGGCCGCAGATACGCAGTATTTT.

The chain is built from TRBV7-2 and TRBJ2-5; 14 bases are a match to TRBD2. The CDR3 loop spans 16 amino acids. V was clipped by 1 base and J by 5 bases; unmatched bases: 3. Germline V CDR1 and CDR2: SGHTA, FQGNSA. The CDR3 protein is CASSLGLAGGRETQYF. CDR3 nucleotides: TGTGCCAGCAGCTTAGGACTAGCGGGAGGGAGGGAGACCCAGTACTTC.

The chain couples TRBV19 to TRBJ1-1; the D is unclear. Germline CDR1 and CDR2: LNHDA and SQIVND (reference sequence). V dropped 4 bases and J dropped 0 bases, with 12 bases sitting between them. This CDR3 region has 15 residues. The CDR3 reads CASSSSGGVNTEAFF. The DNA for the CDR3 is TGTGCCAGTAGTAGTTCAGGTGGCGTGAACACTGAAGCTTTCTTT.

The chain recombines TRBV6-1 with TRBJ2-7; 10 nucleotides agree with TRBD1. The CDR3 runs to 15 residues. After removal of 2 bases from V and 4 bases from J, the junction contained 5 bases not matched to a gene. Germline CDR1 and CDR2: MNHNS and SASEGT. The CDR3 nucleotides are TGTGCCAGCAGTGAAATGGGGACAGGGGTATACGAGCAGTACTTC. Protein product: CASSEMGTGVYEQYF.

This chain links TRBV18 with TRBJ1-4; TRBD1 matches 8 bases. Unmatched junction bases numbered 5, after V lost 3 bases and J lost 8 bases. The CDR3 extends over 14 amino acids. Per germline, CDR1 KGHSH and CDR2 LQKENI. CDR3 sequence (DNA): TGTGCCAGCTCACCGACAGGGGTCTGGGAAAAACTGTTTTTT. Its translation is CASSPTGVWEKLFF. Looking up the rest from reference TRBV18 and TRBJ1-4 gives the full variable domain: NAGVMQNPRHLVRRRGQEARLRCSPMKGHSHVYWYRQLPEEGLKFMVYLQKENIIDESGMPKERFSAEFPKEGPSILRIQQVVRGDSAAYFCASSPTGVWEKLFFGSGTQLSVL.

In DNA, the CDR3 is TGTGCCAGCTCACCCCTAAGATCTGTCTCTGGAAACACCATATATTTT. This translates into CASSPLRSVSGNTIYF. This chain connects TRBV18 to TRBJ1-3; D gene unclear. Per the germline V gene, CDR1 is KGHSH and CDR2 is LQKENI. The CDR3 runs 16 residues. The V gene lost 3 bases and the J gene lost 0 bases, with 12 bases spanning the gap.

The rearrangement uses TRBV5-4 and TRBJ2-3; 14 positions match TRBD2. The germline CDR1 and CDR2 sequences are SGHNT and YYREEE (reference sequence). The CDR3 loop spans 18 amino acids. The V segment lost 4 bases and the J segment 0 bases; nucleotides outside the gene matches: 7. Written as DNA, the CDR3 is TGTGCCAGCAGCCGGGGACTAGCGGGAGATAGGAGCACAGATACGCAGTATTTT. Protein: CASSRGLAGDRSTDTQYF. Supplemented by reference TRBV5-4 and TRBJ2-3, the full variable domain reads ETGVTQSPTHLIKTRGQQVTLRCSSQSGHNTVSWYQQALGQGPQFIFQYYREEENGRGNFPPRFSGLQFPNYSSELNVNALELDDSALYLCASSRGLAGDRSTDTQYFGPGTRLTVL.

In this sample, this clone turned up a few times. V is TRBV5-1 and J is TRBJ2-5, with D possibly matching TRBD1 (6 bases). V was trimmed by 3 bases and J by 1 base, leaving 16 bases between them. Germline-derived CDR1 and CDR2 are SGHRS and YFSETQ. The CDR3 consists of 16 residues. The CDR3 reads CASSWGFKQGQETQYF. The CDR3 coding sequence is TGCGCCAGCAGCTGGGGTTTTAAACAGGGCCAAGAGACCCAGTACTTC.

The V call is TRBV29-1, the J call TRBJ2-7; D perhaps matches TRBD2 (6 bases). Per germline, CDR1 SQVTM and CDR2 ANQGSEA. The CDR3 covers 12 residues. Trimming removed 6 bases at V and 4 bases at J, with 13 bases between. CDR3 region: CSVNRGTYEQYF. CDR3 bases: TGCAGCGTAAACCGGGGGACTTACGAGCAGTACTTC.

This clone was seen just once. The chain has TRBV11-2 and TRBJ2-5; 9 positions agree with TRBD2. The CDR3 runs to 16 residues. The V segment lost 5 bases and the J segment 7 bases; nucleotides outside the gene matches: 14. Germline V gene lookup returns CDR1 SGHAT and CDR2 FQNNGV. The CDR3 reads CASSPSVSGSPGTQYF. DNA of the CDR3: TGTGCCAGCAGCCCATCGGTTAGCGGGAGCCCGGGGACCCAGTACTTC.

V gene TRBV18 combines with J gene TRBJ2-3; no clear D gene. Trimming shortened V by 0 bases and J by 6 bases, and 7 bases separated the two germline ends. In germline, CDR1 is KGHSH, CDR2 LQKENI. This CDR3 has 13 amino acids. The chain's CDR3 is CASSPPAEDTQYF. CDR3 DNA sequence: TGTGCCAGCTCACCACCGGCGGAGGATACGCAGTATTTT.

The chain employs TRBV18 and TRBJ1-5; unclear D gene. With 6 bases removed from V and 3 bases from J, the gap between germline ends came to 15 bases. The CDR3 spans 15 residues. Germline V gene data show CDR1 as KGHSH and CDR2 as LQKENI. The CDR3 DNA reads as TGTGCCAGCTCCGCGGGGAACAGCCCCAATCAGCCCCAGCATTTT. It translates to CASSAGNSPNQPQHF. The whole variable domain, remainder taken from reference TRBV18 and TRBJ1-5, is NAGVMQNPRHLVRRRGQEARLRCSPMKGHSHVYWYRQLPEEGLKFMVYLQKENIIDESGMPKERFSAEFPKEGPSILRIQQVVRGDSAAYFCASSAGNSPNQPQHFGDGTRLSIL.

The rearrangement uses TRBV4-2 and TRBJ1-4; no clear D gene. The CDR3 loop spans 16 amino acids. Per the germline V gene, CDR1 is LGHNA and CDR2 is YNFKEQ. V dropped 3 bases and J dropped 7 bases, with 18 bases sitting between them. The CDR3 region is CASSQSARGFAEKLFF. The CDR3 coding sequence is TGTGCCAGCAGCCAGTCCGCCCGTGGGTTCGCTGAAAAACTGTTTTTT.

This clone came up once. The chain carries TRBV7-9 and TRBJ1-4; TRBD1 matches 7 bases. V lost 5 bases, J lost 0 bases, and 9 bases stayed unmatched. Germline values: CDR1 SEHNR, CDR2 FQNEAQ (reference sequence). CDR3 length: 17 amino acids. The CDR3 sequence is CASSPHAGQTTNEKLFF. As DNA, the CDR3 is TGTGCCAGCAGCCCGCACGCGGGACAGACAACTAATGAAAAACTGTTTTTT.

The chain combines TRBV5-1 with TRBJ1-2, with a weak D call TRBD1 (5 bases). CDR1 SGHRS and CDR2 YFSETQ come from the germline V gene. CDR3 length: 15 residues. The V gene lost 0 bases and the J gene lost 4 bases, with 13 bases spanning the gap. The CDR3 DNA is TGCGCCAGCAGCTTGGGAGGGGTAGGAGGCTATGGCTACACCTTC. As protein: CASSLGGVGGYGYTF.

The chain has TRBV7-9 and TRBJ2-5; no firm D call. CDR3 length: 13 amino acids. Per the germline V gene, CDR1 is SEHNR and CDR2 is FQNEAQ (reference sequence). V gave up 5 bases and J gave up 4 bases, with 11 bases separating them. CDR3 nucleotide sequence: TGTGCCAGCAGCCCCCTCGGACGAGAGACCCAGTACTTC. It translates to CASSPLGRETQYF.